Listed here are 2 T cell receptor beta chains from one sample, sequenced in a study of T cell responses to AZD1222 COVID-19 vaccine. Assay: immunoSEQ multiplex PCR; the TCRdb copy retains only in-frame clones and omits some. The table shows around 88,000 clones, with under 90% occurring only once. Sequenced material: peripheral blood, taken on day 0 of MenACWY control vaccination. These receptor sequences come from an adult in good health.

The chain employs TRBV28 and TRBJ1-2; tentatively, D is TRBD1 (5 bases). The CDR3 loop spans 14 amino acids. V was trimmed by 6 bases and J by 6 bases, leaving 17 bases between them. From germline, CDR1 is MDHEN and CDR2 SYDVKM. The chain's CDR3 is CASSETGTTDGYTF. Written as DNA, the CDR3 is TGTGCCAGCAGCGAAACCGGGACGACAGATGGCTACACCTTC.

In this sample, this clone turned up once. CDR3 region: CASSTQGRSGYTF. The CDR3 nucleotides are TGTGCCAGCAGCACCCAAGGCCGTAGTGGCTACACCTTC. The genes are TRBV11-2 and TRBJ1-2; the D is unclear. Trimming pared 5 bases from V and 7 bases from J, leaving 14 bases between. The CDR3 extends over 13 amino acids. Germline CDR1 and CDR2: SGHAT and FQNNGV.